This TCR beta chain was retrieved from a study of T-cell memory formation after mild COVID-19. The authors produced TCR alpha and TCR beta cDNA libraries with sample barcodes and UMIs by 5'RACE using constant-segment primers. TCRdb re-derived calls from the 5' RACE reads in MiXCR, one entry per CDR3 protein. The data contain 280,000 or so distinct CDR3 sequences, approximately 7.6% of them singletons. This clonotype has more than one count but fewer than ten. The germline V and J ends were trimmed by 6 bases and 0 bases, with 14 bases remaining between them. Germline loops: CDR1 DFQATT, CDR2 SNEGSKA (reference sequence). The CDR3 totals 14 residues.

The sample comprised PBMCs or a T cell subset sorted from them (not recorded which). The origin of this receptor is a man younger than 35 who had mild COVID-19 (a few samples of this study predate the infection). Cell type and time point are not known. This sequence joins TRBV20-1 and TRBJ1-1, with a tentative D call TRBD1 (6 bases). The CDR3 spells CSAGGQRMNTEAFF. CDR3 DNA sequence: TGCAGTGCAGGCGGACAGAGAATGAACACTGAAGCTTTCTTT.